The source of this T cell receptor beta chain is a study of CD8 T cells in Susac syndrome. With 3 bases removed from V and 5 bases from J, the gap between germline ends came to 14 bases. CDR1 is LNHNV, CDR2 YYDKDF, per germline (reference sequence). The CDR3 contains 14 residues. Random-hexamer reverse transcription was applied to 0.5 to 1 ug RNA. TCRdb ran MiXCR on the immunoSEQ multiplex PCR reads and lists one entry per CDR3 protein. The table includes fewer than 70,000 distinct CDR3 sequences, approximately 95% detected once. TEMRA cells were FACS-enriched, and CD8+ and CD4+ T cells were isolated negatively.

This chain links TRBV15 with TRBJ2-7; D may correspond to TRBD1 or TRBD2 (5 bases each). The TCR was taken from a human donor in good health. Sequenced sample: CD8+ T cells from PBMCs. CDR3 sequence: CATSREDGADEQYF. The CDR3 nucleotides read TGTGCCACCAGCAGGGAGGACGGGGCGGACGAGCAGTACTTC.